The present entry profiles one T cell receptor (beta chain) with its context. The data were taken from a study of blood T cell repertoires in COVID-19. At the level of the study: T cells, B-cell-depleted T cells, or PBMCs supplied cDNA or gDNA.

The protocol was immunoSEQ multiplex PCR, while the TCRdb copy is restricted to in-frame clones and leaves out a portion. Of 250,000 to 300,000 clones detected, about 90% appear once; the ten largest clones hold approximately 2.9%. The CDR3 is 13 amino acids. V lost 1 base, J lost 9 bases, and 10 bases lay in between. Germline CDR1 reads MRHNA; CDR2 reads SNTAGT. The age range of participants was 18 to 89 years, with residence in approximately 25 US areas. Cohorts were assigned according to the clinical history that participants reported. Up to 2 weeks before entering the study, exposed participants had met a COVID-19 case.

The receptor comes from a woman in her 50s who had been exposed to COVID-19. The chain employs TRBV6-4 and TRBJ1-5; unclear D gene. Material: PBMCs or T cells enriched from blood (not recorded which). CDR3 loop: CASSDCSRPPQHF. The DNA for the CDR3 is TGTGCCAGCAGTGACTGCTCTAGGCCGCCCCAGCATTTT.